Listed here is a single T cell receptor beta chain. Its antigen is still unknown. Unmatched junction bases numbered 12, after V lost 1 base and J lost 8 bases. Germline lookup yields CDR1 LNHDA and CDR2 SQIVND (reference sequence). The CDR3 loop spans 17 amino acids. Assay used: immunoSEQ multiplex PCR; TCRdb lists only in-frame clones, some missing. The table has under 2,500,000 clones, under 97% seen once; the top ten hold about 0.13%. The data are from a study of shared clonotypes between healthy human individuals. General study points: Estimated clonotype richness was generally higher in naive than memory subsets.

This TCR derives from a young man in good health. V is TRBV19 and J is TRBJ1-4; 8 nucleotides align to TRBD1. Input material: naive CD4+ T cells sorted from blood. Subset of the sample: CD45RA+ positively selected. The CDR3 bases are TGTGCCAGTAGTATAGTCCAGGGGGCGCTGGCAAGAGAAAAACTGTTTTTT. Protein product: CASSIVQGALAREKLFF.